These T cell receptor beta chains were read from a single sample in a study of T cells in Graves' hyperthyroidism and ophthalmopathy. TCRdb re-derived calls from the multiplex PCR reads in MiXCR, one entry per CDR3 protein. The profile shows 93,000 or so distinct CDR3 sequences, about 45% of them singletons. Sequenced sample: blood. Every receptor here comes from a middle-aged man with Graves' hyperthyroidism. Each CDR3 is given with its conserved first and last residue. A D gene is named only where the DNA matches it firmly. Clone size is given for some rows only: seen once, a few or many times, or a class if the clone is expanded.

j_call v_call d_call clone_size cdr3_aa cdr3_nt
TRBJ2-7 TRBV11-2 . . CASSLLDVYEQYF TGTGCCAGCAGCTTACTGGACGTCTACGAGCAGTACTTC
TRBJ2-7 TRBV20-1 . . CSARGQGMDTGEQYF TGCAGTGCTAGGGGGCAGGGGATGGACACCGGGGAGCAGTACTTC
TRBJ2-2 TRBV11-2 TRBD2 many CASSLYVAGDGGELFF TGTGCCAGCAGCCTATATGTAGCGGGAGACGGCGGGGAGCTGTTTTTT
TRBJ1-2 TRBV19 . many CASSSPVGVGIYGYTF TGTGCCAGTAGTAGCCCGGTCGGCGTGGGGATATATGGCTACACCTTC
TRBJ2-2 TRBV5-6 . . CASSFLLDYTGELFF TGTGCCAGCAGCTTTTTACTAGACTACACCGGGGAGCTGTTTTTT
TRBJ1-1 TRBV15 TRBD1 . CATSRGTTGVGTEACF TGTGCCACCAGCAGAGGGACTACAGGGGTCGGCACTGAGGCTTGCTTT
TRBJ2-1 TRBV7-9 TRBD2 . CASSGTSGLNEQFF TGTGCCAGCTCCGGGACTAGCGGTCTCAATGAGCAGTTCTTC
TRBJ2-5 TRBV7-9 TRBD1 many CASSLHGQGSGETQYF TGTGCCAGCAGCTTACACGGACAGGGAAGCGGAGAGACCCAGTACTTC
TRBJ2-1 TRBV2 TRBD2 many CASRIGLAAHNEQFF TGTGCCAGCAGAATAGGACTAGCGGCCCATAATGAGCAGTTCTTC
TRBJ2-7 TRBV7-3 . . CASSPGTPYYEQYF TGTGCCAGCAGCCCCGGGACACCCTACTACGAGCAGTACTTC
TRBJ1-5 TRBV2 TRBD1 . CASSFLGQWNQPQHF TGTGCCAGCAGTTTTTTGGGACAGTGGAATCAGCCCCAGCATTTT
TRBJ2-3 TRBV11-2 . . CASRRRGGKDNEQYF TGTGCCAGCAGGAGAAGAGGGGGGAAAGACAATGAGCAGTATTTT
TRBJ1-2 TRBV9 TRBD1 . CASSPGTGQGSDGYTF TGTGCCAGCAGCCCGGGGACAGGGCAGGGGAGCGATGGCTACACCTTC
TRBJ1-4 TRBV29-1 TRBD1 many CSVAGQGFEKLFF TGCAGCGTCGCGGGACAGGGGTTTGAAAAACTGTTTTTT
TRBJ2-3 TRBV5-1 TRBD2 many CASSRGGAADTQYF TGCGCCAGCAGCCGCGGGGGGGCGGCAGATACGCAGTATTTT
TRBJ2-7 TRBV7-3 . . CASSLTEGTYEQYF TGTGCCAGCAGCTTAACGGAGGGGACCTACGAGCAGTACTTC
TRBJ2-7 TRBV29-1 . . CSADPYEQYF TGCAGCGCCGATCCCTACGAGCAGTACTTC
TRBJ2-1 TRBV27 . many CASSLNRGADEQFF TGTGCCAGCAGTTTAAATCGCGGCGCGGATGAGCAGTTCTTC
TRBJ1-4 TRBV7-9 TRBD1 once CASSYRGGEKLFF TGTGCCAGCAGCTACAGGGGAGGGGAAAAACTGTTTTTT
TRBJ2-7 TRBV20-1 TRBD2 many CSGAGDASYEQYF TGCAGTGGGGCGGGGGACGCCTCCTACGAGCAGTACTTC
TRBJ2-1 TRBV7-9 . . CASSRGGTRPSEQFF TGTGCCAGCAGCCGAGGGGGGACTCGCCCTAGTGAGCAGTTCTTC
TRBJ2-3 TRBV10-3 TRBD2 . CAISEAGLTGGHTQYF TGTGCCATCAGTGAGGCGGGACTAACGGGTGGACATACGCAGTATTTT
TRBJ1-2 TRBV19 TRBD1 many CASSPRQGAGYTF TGTGCCAGTAGTCCCCGACAGGGGGCTGGCTACACCTTC
TRBJ1-6 TRBV5-1 . many CASSLVGGRNSPLHF TGCGCCAGCAGCTTGGTAGGGGGACGTAATTCACCCCTCCACTTT
TRBJ1-1 TRBV11-2 . many CASSWPRNTEAFF TGTGCCAGCAGCTGGCCCAGGAACACTGAAGCTTTCTTT
TRBJ1-3 TRBV6-5 . many CASSYSKGRAGNTIYF TGTGCCAGCAGTTACTCGAAAGGCAGGGCTGGAAACACCATATATTTT
TRBJ1-3 TRBV10-1 . . CASNGRTAPRGRNSGNTIYF TGCGCCAGCAATGGGAGAACCGCACCAAGGGGCCGGAACTCTGGAAACACCATATATTTT
TRBJ1-5 TRBV12-3/TRBV12-4 . many CASSLRWDNQPQHF TGTGCCAGCAGTTTAAGGTGGGACAATCAGCCCCAGCATTTT
TRBJ2-1 TRBV7-2 TRBD2 . CASSLPTSGVEQFF TGTGCCAGCAGCCTACCGACTAGCGGGGTTGAGCAGTTCTTC
TRBJ1-2 TRBV15 . few CATSRDRSYGYTF TGTGCCACCAGCAGAGATCGGAGCTATGGCTACACCTTC
TRBJ2-1 TRBV10-1 . . CASSESGGPRGTYNEQFF TGCGCCAGCAGTGAGTCTGGGGGGCCCCGGGGTACCTACAATGAGCAGTTCTTC
TRBJ1-2 TRBV6-2/TRBV6-3 . many CASRSQGNYGYTF TGTGCCAGCAGATCTCAGGGGAACTATGGCTACACCTTC
TRBJ2-3 TRBV7-2 . . CASSLGRGADTQYF TGTGCCAGCAGCTTAGGGCGGGGAGCGGATACGCAGTATTTT
TRBJ1-1 TRBV9 TRBD1 many CASSLTGRTEAFF TGTGCCAGCAGCTTGACAGGGAGGACTGAAGCTTTCTTT
TRBJ2-1 TRBV6-4 TRBD1 many CASSEDRFNEQFF TGTGCCAGCAGCGAGGACAGGTTCAATGAGCAGTTCTTC
TRBJ2-7 TRBV7-8 TRBD1 few CASSQARQGGDYEQYF TGTGCCAGCAGTCAAGCCCGACAGGGGGGGGACTACGAGCAGTACTTC
TRBJ2-2 TRBV5-1 TRBD1 . CASSRDRPRELFF TGCGCCAGCAGCCGGGACAGGCCCAGGGAGCTGTTTTTT
TRBJ1-2 TRBV5-1 . . CDSSPGAPNYGYTF TGCGACAGCAGCCCTGGGGCACCTAACTATGGCTACACCTTC
TRBJ1-5 TRBV2 . . CASSEVSYQPQHF TGTGCCAGCAGTGAGGTTTCCTATCAGCCCCAGCATTTT
TRBJ1-1 TRBV5-1 . . CASSHQVNTEAFF TGCGCCAGCAGCCATCAGGTCAACACTGAAGCTTTCTTT
TRBJ2-3 TRBV14 . many CASSQDWRVTDTQYF TGTGCCAGCAGCCAAGATTGGAGGGTCACAGATACGCAGTATTTT
TRBJ2-2 TRBV7-3 . . CASSFQGGKNTGELFF TGTGCCAGCAGCTTTCAAGGGGGAAAGAACACCGGGGAGCTGTTTTTT
TRBJ1-2 TRBV2 . . CASRDLAKSTDGYTF TGTGCCAGCAGGGATCTAGCGAAAAGCACAGATGGCTACACCTTC
TRBJ1-5 TRBV2 . . CASSEGLAGVGEQPQHF TGTGCCAGCAGTGAAGGCCTAGCGGGAGTAGGTGAGCAGCCCCAGCATTTT
TRBJ1-4 TRBV7-9 TRBD1 . CASSYSGRGRTNEKLFF TGTGCCAGCAGTTACTCTGGCAGGGGGCGTACTAATGAAAAACTGTTTTTT
TRBJ1-1 TRBV2 . . CASPGRSNTEAFF TGTGCTAGCCCCGGACGGTCCAACACTGAAGCTTTCTTT
TRBJ2-5 TRBV9 . . CASRSVSSHNEQSF TGTGCCAGCAGATCGGTGAGCTCCCACAATGAGCAGTCCTTC
TRBJ2-7 TRBV24-1 . many CATTETASYEQYF TGTGCCACCACAGAGACAGCCTCCTACGAGCAGTACTTC
TRBJ1-2 TRBV6-5 . . CASSYGQHGYTF TGTGCCAGCAGTTACGGGCAGCACGGCTACACCTTC